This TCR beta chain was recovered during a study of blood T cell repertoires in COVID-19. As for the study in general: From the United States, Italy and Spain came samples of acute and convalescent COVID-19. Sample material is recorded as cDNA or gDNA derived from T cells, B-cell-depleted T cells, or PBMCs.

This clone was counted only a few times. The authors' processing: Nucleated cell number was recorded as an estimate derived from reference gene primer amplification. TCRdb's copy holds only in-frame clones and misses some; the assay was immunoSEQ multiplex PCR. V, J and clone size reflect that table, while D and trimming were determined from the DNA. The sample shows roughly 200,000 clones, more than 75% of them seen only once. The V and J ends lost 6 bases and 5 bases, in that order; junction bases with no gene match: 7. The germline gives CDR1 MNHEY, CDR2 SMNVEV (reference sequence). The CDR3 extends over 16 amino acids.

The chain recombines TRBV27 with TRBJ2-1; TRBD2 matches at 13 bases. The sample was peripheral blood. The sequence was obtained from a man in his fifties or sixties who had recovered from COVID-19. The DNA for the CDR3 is TGTGCCAGCAGCCGGGGACTAGCGGGGAGAAACAATGAGCAGTTCTTC. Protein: CASSRGLAGRNNEQFF.